Reported below is one T cell receptor beta chain. The data belong to a study of blood T cell repertoires in COVID-19. Method: immunoSEQ multiplex PCR; TCRdb's copy keeps in-frame clones and lacks some. The sample includes under 85,000 clones, 70% to 90% seen only once; the top ten take 9% to 15%. V lost 4 bases, J lost 9 bases, and 18 bases lay in between. The CDR3 spans 14 residues. Germline V gene data show CDR1 as SGHTA and CDR2 as FQGTGA. The clonotype originates from a man between 65 and 79 years old with active or convalescent COVID-19. The sample comprised peripheral blood. The rearrangement uses TRBV7-3 and TRBJ1-2, with no clear D. In DNA, the CDR3 is TGTGCCAGCAGCTCTGGGCTCTCTGCGGGTAGCTACACCTTC. Its translation is CASSSGLSAGSYTF.